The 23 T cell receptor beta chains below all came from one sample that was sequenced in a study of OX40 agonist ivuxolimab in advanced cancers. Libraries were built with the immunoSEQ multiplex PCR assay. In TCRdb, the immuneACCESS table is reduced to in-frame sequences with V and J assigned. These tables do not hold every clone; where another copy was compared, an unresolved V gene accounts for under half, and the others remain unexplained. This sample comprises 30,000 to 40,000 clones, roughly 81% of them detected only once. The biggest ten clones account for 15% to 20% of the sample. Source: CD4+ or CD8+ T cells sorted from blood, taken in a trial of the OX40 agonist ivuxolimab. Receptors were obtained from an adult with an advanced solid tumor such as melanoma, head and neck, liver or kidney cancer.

The CDR3 nucleotides are TGTGCCAGCAGCGTAAACTATGGCTACACCTTC. This translates into CASSVNYGYTF. J is TRBJ1-2 and V is TRBV9; D gene ambiguous. CDR1 SGDLS and CDR2 YYNGEE come from the germline V gene. The CDR3 extends over 11 amino acids. Trimming removed 1 base from V and 2 bases from J, with 0 bases in between.

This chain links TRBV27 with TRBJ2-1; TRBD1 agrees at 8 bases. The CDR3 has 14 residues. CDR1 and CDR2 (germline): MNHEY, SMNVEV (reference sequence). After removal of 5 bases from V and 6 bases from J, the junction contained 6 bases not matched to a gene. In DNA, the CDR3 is TGTGCCAGCAGTCCGATAGACAGGGGCAATGAGCAGTTCTTC. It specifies CASSPIDRGNEQFF.

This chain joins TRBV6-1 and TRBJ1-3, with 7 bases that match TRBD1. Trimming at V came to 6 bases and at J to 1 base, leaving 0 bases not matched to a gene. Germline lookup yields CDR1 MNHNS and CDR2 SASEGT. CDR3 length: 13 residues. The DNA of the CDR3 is TGTGCCAGCAGGACAGGGTCTGGAAACACCATATATTTT. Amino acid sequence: CASRTGSGNTIYF.

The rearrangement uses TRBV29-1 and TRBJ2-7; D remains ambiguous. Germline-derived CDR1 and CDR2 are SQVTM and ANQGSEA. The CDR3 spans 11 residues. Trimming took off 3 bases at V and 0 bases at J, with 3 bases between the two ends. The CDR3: CSVEGSYEQYF. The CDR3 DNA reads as TGCAGCGTTGAGGGCTCCTACGAGCAGTACTTC.

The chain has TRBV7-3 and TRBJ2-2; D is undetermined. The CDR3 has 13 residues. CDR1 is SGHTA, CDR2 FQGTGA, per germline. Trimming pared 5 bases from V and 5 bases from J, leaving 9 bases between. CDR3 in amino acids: CASSKGSTGELFF. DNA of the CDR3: TGTGCCAGCAGCAAAGGGTCGACCGGGGAGCTGTTTTTT.

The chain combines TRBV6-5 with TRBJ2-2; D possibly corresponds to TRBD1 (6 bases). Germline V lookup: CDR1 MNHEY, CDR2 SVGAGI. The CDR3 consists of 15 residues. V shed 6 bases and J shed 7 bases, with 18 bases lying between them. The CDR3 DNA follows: TGTGCCAGCAGACCCCCCGGGCAGGGGATCGGGGAGCTGTTTTTT. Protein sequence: CASRPPGQGIGELFF.

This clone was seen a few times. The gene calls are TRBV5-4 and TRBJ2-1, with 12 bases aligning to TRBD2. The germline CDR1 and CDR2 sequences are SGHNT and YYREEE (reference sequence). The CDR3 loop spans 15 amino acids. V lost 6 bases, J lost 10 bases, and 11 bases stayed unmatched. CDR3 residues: CASTSELAGGREQFF. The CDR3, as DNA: TGTGCCAGCACCTCGGAGCTAGCGGGAGGGCGGGAGCAGTTCTTC.

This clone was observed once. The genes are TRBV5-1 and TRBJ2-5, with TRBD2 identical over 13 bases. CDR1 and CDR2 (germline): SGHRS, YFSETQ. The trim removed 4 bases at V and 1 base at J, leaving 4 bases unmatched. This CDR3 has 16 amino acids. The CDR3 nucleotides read TGCGCCAGCAGCAAAGGACTAGCGGGGGTCCAAGAGACCCAGTACTTC. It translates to CASSKGLAGVQETQYF.

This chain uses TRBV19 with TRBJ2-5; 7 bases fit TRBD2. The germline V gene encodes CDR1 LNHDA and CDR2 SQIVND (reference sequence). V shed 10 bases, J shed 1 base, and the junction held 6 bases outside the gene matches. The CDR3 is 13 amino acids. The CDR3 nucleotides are TGTGCCACGCAGCGGGGCTCCCAAGAGACCCAGTACTTC. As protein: CATQRGSQETQYF.

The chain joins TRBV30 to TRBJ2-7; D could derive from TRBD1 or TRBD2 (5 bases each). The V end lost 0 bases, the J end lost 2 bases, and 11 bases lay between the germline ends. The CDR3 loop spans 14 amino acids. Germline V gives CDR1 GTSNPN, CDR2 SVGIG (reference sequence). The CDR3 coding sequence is TGTGCCTGGAGTGTCGTCGGGGCCACCTACGAGCAGTACTTC. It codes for CAWSVVGATYEQYF.

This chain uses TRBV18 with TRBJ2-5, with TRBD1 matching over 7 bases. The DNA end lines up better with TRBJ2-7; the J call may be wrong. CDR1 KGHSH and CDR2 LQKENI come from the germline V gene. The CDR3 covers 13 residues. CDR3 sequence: CASTRDSSYEQYF. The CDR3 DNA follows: TGTGCCAGCACTCGGGACAGCTCCTACGAGCAGTACTTC.

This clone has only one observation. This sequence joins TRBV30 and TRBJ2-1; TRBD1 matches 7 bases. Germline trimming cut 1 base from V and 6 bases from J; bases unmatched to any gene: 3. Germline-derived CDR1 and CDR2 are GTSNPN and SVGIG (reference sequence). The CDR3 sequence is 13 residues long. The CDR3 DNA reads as TGTGCCTGGAGTGCGGACAGGTCCAATGAGCAGTTCTTC. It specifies CAWSADRSNEQFF. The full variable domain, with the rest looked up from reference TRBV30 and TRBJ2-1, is SQTIHQWPATLVQPVGSPLSLECTVEGTSNPNLYWYRQAAGRGLQLLFYSVGIGQISSEVPQNLSASRPQDRQFILSSKKLLLSDSGFYLCAWSADRSNEQFFGPGTRLTVL.

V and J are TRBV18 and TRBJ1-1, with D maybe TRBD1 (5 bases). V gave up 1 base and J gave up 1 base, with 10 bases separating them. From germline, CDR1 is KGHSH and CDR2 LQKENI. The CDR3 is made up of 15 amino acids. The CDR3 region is CASSPQQARNTEAFF. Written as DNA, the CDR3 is TGTGCCAGCTCACCACAACAGGCCAGGAACACTGAAGCTTTCTTT.

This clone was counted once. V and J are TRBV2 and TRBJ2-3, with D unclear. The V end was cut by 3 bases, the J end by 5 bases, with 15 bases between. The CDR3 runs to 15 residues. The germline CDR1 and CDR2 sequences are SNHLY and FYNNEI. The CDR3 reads CASSEVQVSGDTQYF. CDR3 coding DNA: TGTGCCAGCAGTGAGGTTCAAGTTTCTGGAGATACGCAGTATTTT.

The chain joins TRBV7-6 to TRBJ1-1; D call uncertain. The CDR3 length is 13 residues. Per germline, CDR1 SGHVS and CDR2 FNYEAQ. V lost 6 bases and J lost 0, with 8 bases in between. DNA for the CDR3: TGTGCCAGCAGGCCCAGCCTGAACACTGAAGCTTTCTTT. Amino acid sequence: CASRPSLNTEAFF.

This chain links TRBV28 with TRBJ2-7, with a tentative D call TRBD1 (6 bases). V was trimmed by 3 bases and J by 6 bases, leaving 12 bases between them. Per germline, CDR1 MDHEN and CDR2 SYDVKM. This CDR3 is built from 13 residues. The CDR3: CASSFGWGPEQYF. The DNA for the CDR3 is TGTGCCAGCAGTTTCGGTTGGGGGCCCGAGCAGTACTTC.

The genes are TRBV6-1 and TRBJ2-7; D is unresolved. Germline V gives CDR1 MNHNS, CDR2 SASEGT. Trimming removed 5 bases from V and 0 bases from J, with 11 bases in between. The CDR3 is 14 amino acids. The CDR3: CASSPRHSSYEQYF. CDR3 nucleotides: TGTGCCAGCAGTCCCCGACATAGCTCCTACGAGCAGTACTTC.

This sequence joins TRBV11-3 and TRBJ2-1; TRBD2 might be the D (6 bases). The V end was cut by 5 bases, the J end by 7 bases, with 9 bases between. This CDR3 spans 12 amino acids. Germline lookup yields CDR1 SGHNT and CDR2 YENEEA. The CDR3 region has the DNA TGTGCCAGCAGCGGGACTTCAAATGAGCAGTTCTTC. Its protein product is CASSGTSNEQFF.

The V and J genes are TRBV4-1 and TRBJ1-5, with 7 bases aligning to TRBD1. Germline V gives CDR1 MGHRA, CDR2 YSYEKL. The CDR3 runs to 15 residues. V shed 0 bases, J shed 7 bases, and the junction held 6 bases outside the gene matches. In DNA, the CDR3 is TGCGCCAGCAGCCAAGATCAGGGGGTCAGACAGCCCCAGCATTTT. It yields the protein CASSQDQGVRQPQHF.

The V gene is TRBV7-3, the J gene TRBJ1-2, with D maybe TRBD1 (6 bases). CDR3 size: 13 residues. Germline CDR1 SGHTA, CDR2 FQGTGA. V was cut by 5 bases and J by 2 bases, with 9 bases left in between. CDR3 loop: CASSPDSNYGYTF. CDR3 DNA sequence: TGTGCCAGCAGCCCGGACAGCAACTATGGCTACACCTTC. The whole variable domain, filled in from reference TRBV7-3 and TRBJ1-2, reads GAGVSQTPSNKVTEKGKYVELRCDPISGHTALYWYRQSLGQGPEFLIYFQGTGAADDSGLPNDRFFAVRPEGSVSTLKIQRTERGDSAVYLCASSPDSNYGYTFGSGTRLTVV.

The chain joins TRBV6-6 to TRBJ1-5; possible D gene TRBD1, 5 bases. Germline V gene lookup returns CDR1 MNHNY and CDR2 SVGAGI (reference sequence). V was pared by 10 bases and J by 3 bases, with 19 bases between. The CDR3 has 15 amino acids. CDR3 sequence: CATQSRGSNNQPQHF. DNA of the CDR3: TGTGCCACTCAGTCGCGGGGCTCGAACAATCAGCCCCAGCATTTT.

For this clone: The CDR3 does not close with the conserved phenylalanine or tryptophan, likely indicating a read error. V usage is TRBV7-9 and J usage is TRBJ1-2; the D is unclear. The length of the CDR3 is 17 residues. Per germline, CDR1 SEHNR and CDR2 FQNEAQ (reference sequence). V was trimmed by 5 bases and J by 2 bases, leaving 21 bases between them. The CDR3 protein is CASSPLGGRRENYGYTL. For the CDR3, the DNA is TGTGCCAGCAGCCCATTAGGCGGGAGACGAGAGAACTATGGCTACACCCTC.

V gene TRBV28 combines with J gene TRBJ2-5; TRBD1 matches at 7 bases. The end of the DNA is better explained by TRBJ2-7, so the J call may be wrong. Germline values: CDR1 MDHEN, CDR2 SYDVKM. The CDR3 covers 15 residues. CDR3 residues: CASSSPQGVSSEQYF. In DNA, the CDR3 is TGTGCCAGCAGTAGCCCGCAGGGGGTATCTAGCGAGCAGTACTTC.